The subject of this entry is one T cell receptor (beta chain). This specimen belongs to a study of T cells in narcolepsy. Profiling relied on immunoSEQ multiplex PCR, and the TCRdb table lists in-frame clones only, not all of them. Of 8,000 to 8,500 clones in the sample, around 61% are singletons; the top ten hold about 21%. V lost 6 bases, J lost 4 bases, and 7 bases stayed unmatched. Germline V gene sequence: CDR1 MNHNS, CDR2 SASEGT. The CDR3 runs 15 residues. The chain has TRBV6-1 and TRBJ2-1, with 9 nucleotides matching TRBD2. The sequence derives from a human donor with narcolepsy. The sample taken for sequencing was CD45RA- memory CD8+ T cells from PBMCs. CDR3 DNA sequence: TGTGCCAGCAGCCAAGCGGGGGGAGAATACAATGAGCAGTTCTTC. Residues: CASSQAGGEYNEQFF.